One sample yielded the 18 T cell receptor beta chains listed below, sequenced in a study of cytomegalovirus exposure and HLA in healthy donors. Primers: 60 Vbeta forward and 13 Jbeta reverse. The assay was immunoSEQ multiplex PCR, and TCRdb's table has in-frame clones only and misses some. Found here are under 200,000 clones, about four fifths of them singletons; the top ten hold approximately 1.6%. What was sequenced was PBMCs. The receptor source for this set is a man between 35 and 55 years old in good health and CMV-seropositive.

J is TRBJ2-3 and V is TRBV19; TRBD1 might be the D (5 bases). CDR3 size: 15 residues. Germline V CDR1 and CDR2: LNHDA, SQIVND (reference sequence). Trimming pared 1 base from V and 4 bases from J, leaving 12 bases between. DNA of the CDR3: TGTGCCAGTAGTATAGCTGGCAGGGCCGCAGATACGCAGTATTTT. Its translation: CASSIAGRAADTQYF.

The table lists this clone with a count of one. The V and J genes are TRBV5-1 and TRBJ2-1; D is perhaps TRBD2 (6 bases). This CDR3 region has 15 residues. CDR1 and CDR2 (germline): SGHRS, YFSETQ. Trimming removed 2 bases from V and 1 base from J, with 10 bases in between. The chain's CDR3 is CASSFLAPSYNEQFF. The CDR3 DNA reads TGCGCCAGCAGCTTTCTAGCGCCGTCCTACAATGAGCAGTTCTTC. The whole variable domain, remainder taken from reference TRBV5-1 and TRBJ2-1, is KAGVTQTPRYLIKTRGQQVTLSCSPISGHRSVSWYQQTPGQGLQFLFEYFSETQRNKGNFPGRFSGRQFSNSRSEMNVSTLELGDSALYLCASSFLAPSYNEQFFGPGTRLTVL.

The chain combines TRBV7-2 with TRBJ2-5; possible D gene TRBD1, 5 bases. The germline V and J ends were trimmed by 4 bases and 4 bases, with 13 bases remaining between them. This CDR3 contains 14 residues. Germline V gene sequence: CDR1 SGHTA, CDR2 FQGNSA. As DNA, the CDR3 is TGTGCCAGCAGCTCCACCGGACACCCAGAGACCCAGTACTTC. The encoded protein is CASSSTGHPETQYF. Together with reference TRBV7-2 and TRBJ2-5, the CDR3 gives the full variable domain: GAGVSQSPSNKVTEKGKDVELRCDPISGHTALYWYRQSLGQGLEFLIYFQGNSAPDKSGLPSDRFSAERTGGSVSTLTIQRTQQEDSAVYLCASSSTGHPETQYFGPGTRLLVL.

J is TRBJ1-2 and V is TRBV18, with a possible D match to TRBD1 (5 bases). The CDR3 runs to 15 residues. In germline, CDR1 is KGHSH, CDR2 LQKENI. The V end was cut by 5 bases, the J end by 4 bases, with 17 bases between. The CDR3 DNA follows: TGTGCCAGCTCATCATACAGGTTACCGGGCTATGGCTACACCTTC. Encoded protein: CASSSYRLPGYGYTF.

This clone was counted once. This chain joins TRBV5-1 and TRBJ2-1, with TRBD1 matching 9 bases. The CDR3 has 15 residues. V lost 3 bases, J lost 2 bases, and 3 bases stayed unmatched. CDR1 is SGHRS, CDR2 YFSETQ, per germline. CDR3 nucleotide sequence: TGCGCCAGCAGCTCTAGACAGGGGGCCTACAATGAGCAGTTCTTC. Encoded protein: CASSSRQGAYNEQFF.

V gene TRBV7-8 combines with J gene TRBJ2-5; TRBD2 matches at 11 bases. Gene TRBJ2-7 matches the end of the DNA better, so the J call may be wrong. The V gene's germline CDR1 is SGHVS and CDR2 FQNEAQ. The CDR3 is 15 residues long. In DNA form, the CDR3 reads TGTGCCAGCAGCCCAATAGCGGGAGGGCCCTACGAGCAGTACTTC. Translation gives CASSPIAGGPYEQYF.

This chain joins TRBV7-6 and TRBJ2-2; D uncertain. The CDR3 is 16 residues long. V was shortened by 2 bases and J by 1 base, with 11 bases between the two germline ends. The germline CDR1 and CDR2 sequences are SGHVS and FNYEAQ. The CDR3 sequence: CASSLYVAENTGELFF. The CDR3 nucleotides are TGTGCCAGCAGCTTATATGTGGCAGAGAACACCGGGGAGCTGTTTTTT.

Only a few counts were recorded for this clone. Other DNA sequences in this sample translate to the same CDR3. The rearrangement links TRBV5-1 to TRBJ1-2; D not certain. The V gene lost 0 bases and the J gene lost 8 bases, with 8 bases spanning the gap. Germline CDR1 SGHRS, CDR2 YFSETQ. The CDR3 has 12 amino acids. CDR3 nucleotides: TGCGCCAGCAGCTTGGGAGAGAACGGCTACACCTTC. Its protein product is CASSLGENGYTF.

The rearrangement uses TRBV27 and TRBJ2-7, with TRBD2 identical over 12 bases. The J segment lost 6 bases and the V segment lost 3 bases, leaving 15 bases of the junction unmatched. The CDR3 has 18 amino acids. CDR1 is MNHEY and CDR2 is SMNVEV in the germline V gene (reference sequence). CDR3 amino acids: CASSFARLAGGVPGEQYF. The CDR3 DNA reads as TGTGCCAGCAGTTTTGCTAGGCTAGCGGGAGGGGTCCCGGGCGAGCAGTACTTC.

The sample holds one count of this clone. J is TRBJ2-2 and V is TRBV15; a possible D gene is TRBD1 (5 bases). Deletions cut 8 bases from V and 3 bases from J, with 10 bases between. This CDR3 is 13 amino acids long. Germline V gene sequence: CDR1 LNHNV, CDR2 YYDKDF (reference sequence). The CDR3 here is CATGDRDTGELFF. The DNA of the CDR3 is TGTGCCACCGGCGACAGAGACACCGGGGAGCTGTTTTTT.

This chain joins TRBV5-4 and TRBJ2-7, with D tentatively TRBD2 (5 bases). V shed 0 bases and J shed 1 base, with 11 bases lying between them. CDR3 length: 15 amino acids. The germline V gene has CDR1 SGHNT and CDR2 YYREEE (reference sequence). The CDR3 loop reads CASSLEGGRSYEQYF. DNA for the CDR3: TGTGCCAGCAGCTTGGAGGGTGGGAGATCCTACGAGCAGTACTTC. The whole variable domain, filled in from reference TRBV5-4 and TRBJ2-7, reads ETGVTQSPTHLIKTRGQQVTLRCSSQSGHNTVSWYQQALGQGPQFIFQYYREEENGRGNFPPRFSGLQFPNYSSELNVNALELDDSALYLCASSLEGGRSYEQYFGPGTRLTVT.

Here the CDR3 DNA reads TGTGCCAGCAGTTACTCCGGGGAGGCGATCTATGGCTACACCTTC. This gives the protein CASSYSGEAIYGYTF. V is TRBV6-6 and J is TRBJ1-2; D not certain. Germline loops: CDR1 MNHNY, CDR2 SVGAGI (reference sequence). Trimming shortened V by 0 bases and J by 4 bases, and 12 bases separated the two germline ends. The CDR3 is 15 residues long.

The CDR3: CASSLGQGFEYF. DNA for the CDR3: TGCGCCAGCAGCTTGGGACAGGGGTTTGAGTATTTT. The gene calls are TRBV5-1 and TRBJ2-3; 8 bases are a match to TRBD1. This CDR3 region has 12 residues. V shed 0 bases, J shed 13 bases, and the junction held 4 bases outside the gene matches. Germline loops: CDR1 SGHRS, CDR2 YFSETQ.

The CDR3 here is CASSLSQYTEAFF. The CDR3, as DNA: TGTGCCAGCAGCTTAAGTCAGTACACTGAAGCTTTCTTT. The gene calls are TRBV7-3 and TRBJ1-1; no clear D gene. Germline V CDR1 and CDR2: SGHTA, FQGTGA. Trimming took off 1 base at V and 3 bases at J, with 6 bases between the two ends. The CDR3 is made up of 13 amino acids. Using reference TRBV7-3 and TRBJ1-1 for the parts outside the CDR3, the full variable domain is GAGVSQTPSNKVTEKGKYVELRCDPISGHTALYWYRQSLGQGPEFLIYFQGTGAADDSGLPNDRFFAVRPEGSVSTLKIQRTERGDSAVYLCASSLSQYTEAFFGQGTRLTVV.

V gene TRBV30 combines with J gene TRBJ2-2, with D tentatively TRBD2 (5 bases). The ends were cut back, 2 bases at V and 8 bases at J, with 15 bases in the middle. Looked up from germline, CDR1 is GTSNPN and CDR2 is SVGIG (reference sequence). CDR3 size: 14 residues. CDR3 DNA sequence: TGTGCCTGGAGTAACCGTAGGGAGTCTGGGGAGCTGTTTTTT. Its translation: CAWSNRRESGELFF. Variable domain in full (rest from reference TRBV30 and TRBJ2-2): SQTIHQWPATLVQPVGSPLSLECTVEGTSNPNLYWYRQAAGRGLQLLFYSVGIGQISSEVPQNLSASRPQDRQFILSSKKLLLSDSGFYLCAWSNRRESGELFFGEGSRLTVL.

The V and J genes are TRBV25-1 and TRBJ1-1; no reliable D call. Deletions cut 8 bases from V and 3 bases from J, with 16 bases between. CDR1 and CDR2 from the germline V gene are MGHDK and SYGVNS. The CDR3 length is 14 residues. The CDR3 is CASGVGEVYTEAFF. DNA of the CDR3: TGTGCCAGCGGCGTTGGGGAGGTCTACACTGAAGCTTTCTTT.

V gene TRBV6-1 combines with J gene TRBJ1-2; possibly TRBD1 for D (5 bases). Germline V gene data show CDR1 as MNHNS and CDR2 as SASEGT. The CDR3 consists of 14 residues. Between the trimmed V and J ends, which lost 1 base and 8 bases, there was a span of 14 bases. In nucleotides, the CDR3 is TGTGCCAGCAGTGAAGAGGGGAGGGTTTGGGGCTACACCTTC. Translated: CASSEEGRVWGYTF.

There are a few counts of this clone. This chain uses TRBV19 with TRBJ1-1; the match to TRBD1 covers 10 bases. The CDR3 sequence is 15 residues long. Germline CDR1 is LNHDA and CDR2 is SQIVND (reference sequence). The junction had 8 bases not matched to a gene; V was cut back by 8 bases and J by 2 bases. The CDR3 loop is CASGGTGVGNTEAFF. In nucleotides, the CDR3 is TGTGCCAGTGGCGGGACAGGGGTGGGAAACACTGAAGCTTTCTTT.